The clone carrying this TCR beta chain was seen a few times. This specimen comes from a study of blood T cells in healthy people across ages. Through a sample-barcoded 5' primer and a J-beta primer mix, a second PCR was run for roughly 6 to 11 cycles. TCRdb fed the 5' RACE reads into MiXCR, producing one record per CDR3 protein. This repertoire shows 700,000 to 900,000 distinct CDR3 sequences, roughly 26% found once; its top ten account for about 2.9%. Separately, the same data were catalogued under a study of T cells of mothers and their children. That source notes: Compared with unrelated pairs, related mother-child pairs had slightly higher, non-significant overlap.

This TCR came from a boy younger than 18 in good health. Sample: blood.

As DNA, the CDR3 is TGTGCCAGCGCGGGAACAGGATGGGAAAAACTGTTTTTT. Its protein product is CASAGTGWEKLFF. This chain joins TRBV12-3 or TRBV12-4 and TRBJ1-4; D perhaps matches TRBD1 (5 bases). The V end lost 8 bases, the J end lost 8 bases, and 15 bases lay between the germline ends. The CDR3 extends over 13 amino acids.